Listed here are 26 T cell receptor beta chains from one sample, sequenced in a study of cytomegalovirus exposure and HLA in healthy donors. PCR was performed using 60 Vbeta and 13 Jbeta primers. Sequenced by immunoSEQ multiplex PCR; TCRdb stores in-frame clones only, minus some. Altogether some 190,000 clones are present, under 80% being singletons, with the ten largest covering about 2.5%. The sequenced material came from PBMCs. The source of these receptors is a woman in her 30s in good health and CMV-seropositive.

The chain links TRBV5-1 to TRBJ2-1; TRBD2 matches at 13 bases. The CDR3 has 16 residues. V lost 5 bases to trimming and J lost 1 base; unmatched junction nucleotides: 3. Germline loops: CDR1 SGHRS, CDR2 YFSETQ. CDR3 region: CASRELAGGSYNEQFF. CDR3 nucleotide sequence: TGCGCCAGCAGGGAACTAGCGGGGGGGTCCTACAATGAGCAGTTCTTC.

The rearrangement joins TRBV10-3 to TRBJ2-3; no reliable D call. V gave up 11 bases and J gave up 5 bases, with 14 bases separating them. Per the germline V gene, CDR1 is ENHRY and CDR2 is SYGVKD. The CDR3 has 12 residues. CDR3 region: CASRDPGDTQYF. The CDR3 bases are TGTGCCTCCCGTGACCCAGGAGATACGCAGTATTTT.

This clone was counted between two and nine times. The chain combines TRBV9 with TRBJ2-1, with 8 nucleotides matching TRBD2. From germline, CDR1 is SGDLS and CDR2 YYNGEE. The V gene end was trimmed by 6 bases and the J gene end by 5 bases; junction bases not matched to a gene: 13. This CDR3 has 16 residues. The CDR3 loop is CASNSQSGGWNNEQFF. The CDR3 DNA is TGTGCCAGCAACTCCCAATCGGGGGGGTGGAACAATGAGCAGTTCTTC.

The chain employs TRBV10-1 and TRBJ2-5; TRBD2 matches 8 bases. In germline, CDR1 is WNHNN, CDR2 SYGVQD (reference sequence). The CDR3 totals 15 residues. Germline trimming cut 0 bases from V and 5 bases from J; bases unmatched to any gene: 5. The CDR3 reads CASSESSGALETQYF. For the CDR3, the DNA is TGCGCCAGCAGTGAGTCTAGCGGGGCTTTGGAGACCCAGTACTTC.

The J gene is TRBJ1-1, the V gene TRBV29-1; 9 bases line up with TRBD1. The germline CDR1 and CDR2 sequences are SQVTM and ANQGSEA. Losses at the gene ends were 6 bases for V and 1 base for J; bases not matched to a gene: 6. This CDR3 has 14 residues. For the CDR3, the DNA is TGCAGCGTCGACCCACAGGGGGCGAACACTGAAGCTTTCTTT. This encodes CSVDPQGANTEAFF.

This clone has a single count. Written as DNA, the CDR3 is TGTGCCAGCAGCCAAGTTGTTGGCGGCTACACCTTC. Amino acid sequence: CASSQVVGGYTF. The chain uses TRBV14 and TRBJ1-2; D remains ambiguous. CDR1 is SGHDN and CDR2 is FVKESK in the germline V gene. The ends were cut back, 1 base at V and 8 bases at J, with 8 bases in the middle. The CDR3 is made up of 12 amino acids.

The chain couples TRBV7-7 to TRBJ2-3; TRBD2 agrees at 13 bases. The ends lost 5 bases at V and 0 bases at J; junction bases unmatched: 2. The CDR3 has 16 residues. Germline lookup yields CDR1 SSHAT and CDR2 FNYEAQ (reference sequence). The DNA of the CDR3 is TGTGCCAGCAGCAAACTAGCGGGGGGGAGCACAGATACGCAGTATTTT. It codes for CASSKLAGGSTDTQYF.

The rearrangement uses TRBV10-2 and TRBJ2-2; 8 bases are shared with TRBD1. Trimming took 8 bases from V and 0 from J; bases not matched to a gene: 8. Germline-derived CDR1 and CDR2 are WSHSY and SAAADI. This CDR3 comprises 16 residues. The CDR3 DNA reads TGCGCCAGCTTTTACGACAGGGGATCGAACACCGGGGAGCTGTTTTTT. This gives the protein CASFYDRGSNTGELFF.

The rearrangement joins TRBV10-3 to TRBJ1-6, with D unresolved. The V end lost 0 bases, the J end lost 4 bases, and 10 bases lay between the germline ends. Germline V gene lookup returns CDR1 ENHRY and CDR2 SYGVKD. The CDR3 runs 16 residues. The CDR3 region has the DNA TGTGCCATCAGTGAGTCCGGGTGGAATTATAATTCACCCCTCCACTTT. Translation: CAISESGWNYNSPLHF.

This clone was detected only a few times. Here the CDR3 DNA reads TGTGCCAGCAGCCGAAATATAGGGCTAGCGGACACAGATACGCAGTATTTT. Amino acid sequence: CASSRNIGLADTDTQYF. The chain is built from TRBV28 and TRBJ2-3; 7 bases align to TRBD2. The CDR3 covers 17 residues. The V segment lost 6 bases and the J segment 2 bases; nucleotides outside the gene matches: 14. The germline V gene encodes CDR1 MDHEN and CDR2 SYDVKM.

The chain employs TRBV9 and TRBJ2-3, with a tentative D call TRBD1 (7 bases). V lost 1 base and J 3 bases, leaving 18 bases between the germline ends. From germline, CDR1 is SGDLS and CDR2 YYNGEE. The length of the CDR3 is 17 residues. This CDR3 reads CASSVTQRAGGTDTQYF. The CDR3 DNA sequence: TGTGCCAGCAGCGTAACCCAAAGGGCAGGGGGGACAGATACGCAGTATTTT.

CDR3 amino acids: CASSLELGGGSFGTDTQYF. The CDR3 nucleotides read TGTGCCAGCAGCTTAGAACTCGGCGGGGGGTCCTTTGGGACAGATACGCAGTATTTT. The chain uses TRBV7-9 and TRBJ2-3, with 8 bases matching TRBD2. V was pared by 1 base and J by 3 bases, with 15 bases of the junction left unmatched. Germline CDR1 is SEHNR and CDR2 is FQNEAQ (reference sequence). The CDR3 totals 19 residues.

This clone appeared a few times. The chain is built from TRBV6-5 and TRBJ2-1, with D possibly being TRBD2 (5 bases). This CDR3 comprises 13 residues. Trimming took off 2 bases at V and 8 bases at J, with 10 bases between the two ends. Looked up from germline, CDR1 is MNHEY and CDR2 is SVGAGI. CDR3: CASSYPVAHEQFF. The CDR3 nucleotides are TGTGCCAGCAGTTACCCGGTAGCGCATGAGCAGTTCTTC.

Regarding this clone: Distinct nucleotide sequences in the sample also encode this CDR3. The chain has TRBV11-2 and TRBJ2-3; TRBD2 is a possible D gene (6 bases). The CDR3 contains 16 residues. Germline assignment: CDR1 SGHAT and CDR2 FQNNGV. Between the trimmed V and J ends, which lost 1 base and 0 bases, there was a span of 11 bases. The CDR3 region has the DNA TGTGCCAGCAGCTTAGGGGCCGGGGGTAGCACAGATACGCAGTATTTT. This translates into CASSLGAGGSTDTQYF.

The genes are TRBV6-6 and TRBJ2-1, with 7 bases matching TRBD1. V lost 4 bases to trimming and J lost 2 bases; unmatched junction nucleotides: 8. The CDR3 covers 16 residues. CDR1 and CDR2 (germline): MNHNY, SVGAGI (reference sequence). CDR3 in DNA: TGTGCCAGCAGTTTACCAAAGGGGGCGCCCTACAATGAGCAGTTCTTC. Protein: CASSLPKGAPYNEQFF.

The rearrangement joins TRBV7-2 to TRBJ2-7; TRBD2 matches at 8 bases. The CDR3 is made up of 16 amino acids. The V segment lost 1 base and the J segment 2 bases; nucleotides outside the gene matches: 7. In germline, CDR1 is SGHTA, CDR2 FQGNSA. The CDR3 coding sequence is TGTGCCAGCAGCTTAGTTCAGCGGGGGCGACCCTACGAGCAGTACTTC. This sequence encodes CASSLVQRGRPYEQYF.

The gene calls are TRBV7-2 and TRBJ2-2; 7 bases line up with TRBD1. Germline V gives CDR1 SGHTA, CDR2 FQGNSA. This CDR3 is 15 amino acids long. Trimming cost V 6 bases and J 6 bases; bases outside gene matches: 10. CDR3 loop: CASSLSTGSAGELFF. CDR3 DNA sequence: TGTGCCAGCAGTTTATCGACAGGGTCGGCCGGGGAGCTGTTTTTT.

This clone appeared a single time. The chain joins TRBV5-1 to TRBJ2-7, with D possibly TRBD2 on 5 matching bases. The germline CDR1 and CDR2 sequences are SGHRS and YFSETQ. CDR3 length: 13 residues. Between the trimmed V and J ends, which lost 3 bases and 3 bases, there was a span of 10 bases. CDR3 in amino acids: CASSSGIDYEQYF. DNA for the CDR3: TGCGCCAGCAGCTCCGGGATTGACTACGAGCAGTACTTC.

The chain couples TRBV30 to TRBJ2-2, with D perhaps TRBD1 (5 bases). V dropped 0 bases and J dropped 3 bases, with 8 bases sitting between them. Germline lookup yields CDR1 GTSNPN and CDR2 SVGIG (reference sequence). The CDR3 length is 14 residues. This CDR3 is CAWSVTGYTGELFF. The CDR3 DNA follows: TGTGCCTGGAGTGTAACAGGTTACACCGGGGAGCTGTTTTTT. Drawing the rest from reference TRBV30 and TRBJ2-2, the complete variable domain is SQTIHQWPATLVQPVGSPLSLECTVEGTSNPNLYWYRQAAGRGLQLLFYSVGIGQISSEVPQNLSASRPQDRQFILSSKKLLLSDSGFYLCAWSVTGYTGELFFGEGSRLTVL.

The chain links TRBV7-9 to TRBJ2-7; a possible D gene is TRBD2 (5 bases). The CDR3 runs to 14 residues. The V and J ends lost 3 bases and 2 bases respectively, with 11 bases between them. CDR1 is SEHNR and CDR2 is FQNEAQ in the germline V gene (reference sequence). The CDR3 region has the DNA TGTGCCAGCAGCTTTGGTGCGGGCGCCTACGAGCAGTACTTC. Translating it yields CASSFGAGAYEQYF.

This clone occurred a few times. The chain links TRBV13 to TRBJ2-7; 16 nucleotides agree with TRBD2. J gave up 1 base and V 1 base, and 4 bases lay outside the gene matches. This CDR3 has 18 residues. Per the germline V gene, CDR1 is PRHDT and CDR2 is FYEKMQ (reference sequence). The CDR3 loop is CASSLEGLAGGSSYEQYF. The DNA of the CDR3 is TGTGCCAGCAGCTTAGAGGGACTAGCGGGGGGGTCTTCCTACGAGCAGTACTTC.

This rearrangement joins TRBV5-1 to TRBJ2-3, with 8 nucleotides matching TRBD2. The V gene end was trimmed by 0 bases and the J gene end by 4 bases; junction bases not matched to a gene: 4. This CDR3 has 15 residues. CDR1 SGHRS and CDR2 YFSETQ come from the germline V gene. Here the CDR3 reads CASSLEGTRSDTQYF. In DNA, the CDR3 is TGCGCCAGCAGCTTGGAAGGGACTAGATCAGATACGCAGTATTTT.

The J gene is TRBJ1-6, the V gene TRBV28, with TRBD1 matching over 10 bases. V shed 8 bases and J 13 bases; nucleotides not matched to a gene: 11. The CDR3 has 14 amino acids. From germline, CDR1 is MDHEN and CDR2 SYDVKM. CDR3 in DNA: TGTGCCAGCGATAGACAGGGGGCGCCTTTTCCCCTCCACTTT. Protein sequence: CASDRQGAPFPLHF.

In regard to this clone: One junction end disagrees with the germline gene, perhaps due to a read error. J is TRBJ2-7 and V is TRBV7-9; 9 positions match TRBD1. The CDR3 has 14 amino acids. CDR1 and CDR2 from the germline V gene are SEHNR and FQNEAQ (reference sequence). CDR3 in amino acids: CSSSLGQGFDEQYF. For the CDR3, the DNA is TGTTCCAGCAGCTTAGGACAGGGGTTCGACGAGCAGTACTTC.

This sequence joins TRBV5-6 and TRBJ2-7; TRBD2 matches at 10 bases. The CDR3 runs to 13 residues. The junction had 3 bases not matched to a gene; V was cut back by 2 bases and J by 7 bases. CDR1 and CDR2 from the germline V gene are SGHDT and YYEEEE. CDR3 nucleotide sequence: TGTGCCAGCAGCTTAACTAGCGGGGCAGAGCAGTACTTC. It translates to CASSLTSGAEQYF.

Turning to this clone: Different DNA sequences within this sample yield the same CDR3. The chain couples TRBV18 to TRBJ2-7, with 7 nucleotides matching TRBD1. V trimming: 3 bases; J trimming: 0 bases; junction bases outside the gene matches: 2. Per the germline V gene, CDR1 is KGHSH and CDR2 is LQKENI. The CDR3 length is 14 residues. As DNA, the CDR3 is TGTGCCAGCTCACCCGGACAGGCCTCCTACGAGCAGTACTTC. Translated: CASSPGQASYEQYF.